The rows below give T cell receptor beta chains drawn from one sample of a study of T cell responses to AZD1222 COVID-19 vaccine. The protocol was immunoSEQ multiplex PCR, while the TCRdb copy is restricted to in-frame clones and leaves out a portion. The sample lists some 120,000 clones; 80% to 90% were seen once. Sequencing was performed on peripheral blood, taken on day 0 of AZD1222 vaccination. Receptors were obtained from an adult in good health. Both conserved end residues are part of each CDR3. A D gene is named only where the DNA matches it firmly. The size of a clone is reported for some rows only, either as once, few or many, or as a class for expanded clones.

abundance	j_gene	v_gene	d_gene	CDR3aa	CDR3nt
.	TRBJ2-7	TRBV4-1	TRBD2	CASSPSRLALRNEQYF	TGCGCCAGCAGCCCGAGCAGACTAGCGCTGAGGAACGAGCAGTACTTC
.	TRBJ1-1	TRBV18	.	CASSHGTLGGEAFF	TGTGCCAGCTCCCACGGGACTCTAGGGGGTGAAGCTTTCTTT
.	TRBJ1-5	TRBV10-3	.	CAISDSAQLSQPQHF	TGTGCCATCAGTGATTCAGCACAGTTGTCTCAGCCCCAGCATTTT
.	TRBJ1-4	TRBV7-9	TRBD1	CASSPQGVIGEKLFF	TGTGCCAGCAGCCCCCAGGGGGTGATTGGTGAAAAACTGTTTTTT
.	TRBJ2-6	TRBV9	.	CASSDDRVSGANVLTF	TGTGCCAGCAGCGACGACCGGGTCTCTGGGGCCAACGTCCTGACTTTC
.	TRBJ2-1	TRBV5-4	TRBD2	CASSLTGGNEQFF	TGTGCCAGCAGCTTGACGGGGGGGAATGAGCAGTTCTTC
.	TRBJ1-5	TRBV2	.	CATTDSQSNQPQHF	TGTGCCACGACGGACAGTCAGAGCAATCAGCCCCAGCATTTT
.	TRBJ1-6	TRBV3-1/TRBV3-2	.	CASNLQGNYNSPLHF	TGTGCCAGCAACCTACAGGGCAACTATAATTCACCCCTCCACTTT
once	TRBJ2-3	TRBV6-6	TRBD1	CASRRQGRDTQYF	TGTGCCAGCAGGCGACAGGGTAGGGATACGCAGTATTTT
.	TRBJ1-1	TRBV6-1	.	CASSEWSGRTEAFF	TGTGCCAGCAGTGAATGGTCAGGGAGGACTGAAGCTTTCTTT
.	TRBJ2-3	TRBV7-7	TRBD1	CASSLYRGDTQYF	TGTGCCAGCAGCCTATACAGGGGCGATACGCAGTATTTT
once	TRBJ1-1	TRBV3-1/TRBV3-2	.	CASSQGKGEAFF	TGTGCCAGCAGCCAAGGGAAGGGTGAAGCTTTCTTT
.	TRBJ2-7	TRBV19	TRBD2	CASSPATGGLAGTRSYEQYF	TGTGCCAGTAGCCCCGCCACCGGGGGACTAGCGGGGACACGCTCCTACGAGCAGTACTTC
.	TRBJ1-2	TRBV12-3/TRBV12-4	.	CASSFQGKRGYTF	TGTGCCAGCAGTTTTCAGGGGAAAAGAGGCTACACCTTC
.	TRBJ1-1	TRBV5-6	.	CASSFMNTEAFF	TGTGCCAGCAGTTTTATGAACACTGAAGCTTTCTTT
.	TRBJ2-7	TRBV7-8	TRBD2	CASTVLGRVARGEQYF	TGTGCCAGCACCGTCCTAGGGAGGGTAGCGAGAGGCGAGCAGTACTTC
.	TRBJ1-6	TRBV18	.	CASSPGYHYSPLHF	TGTGCCAGCTCACCTGGGTACCATTATTCACCCCTCCACTTT
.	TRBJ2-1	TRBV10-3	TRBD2	CAISESLAGGISVDEQFF	TGTGCCATCAGTGAGTCGTTAGCGGGGGGAATTTCCGTCGATGAGCAGTTCTTC
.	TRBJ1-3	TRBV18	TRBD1	CASSPRTGTGNTIYF	TGTGCCAGCTCACCAAGGACAGGGACTGGAAACACCATATATTTT
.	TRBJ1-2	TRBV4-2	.	CASSQDRVTGYTF	TGTGCCAGCAGCCAAGACAGGGTCACGGGCTACACCTTC
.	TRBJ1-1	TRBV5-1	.	CASSLSHTEAFF	TGCGCCAGCAGCTTGAGCCACACTGAAGCTTTCTTT
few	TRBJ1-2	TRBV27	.	CASSSWEAGSTLYGYTF	TGTGCCAGCAGTTCCTGGGAGGCAGGGTCTACTCTGTATGGCTACACCTTC
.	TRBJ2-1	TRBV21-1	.	CASIRDAESHEQFF	TGTGCCAGCATCCGGGACGCCGAGTCCCATGAGCAGTTCTTC
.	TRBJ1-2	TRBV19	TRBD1	CASSINVRDSGYGYTF	TGTGCCAGTAGTATAAATGTTCGGGACAGCGGCTATGGCTACACCTTC
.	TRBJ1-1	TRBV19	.	CASRPAPVNTEAFF	TGTGCCAGTAGGCCGGCGCCGGTGAACACTGAAGCTTTCTTT
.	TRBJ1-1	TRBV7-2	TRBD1	CASSYRDRGPLNTEAFF	TGTGCCAGCAGCTACCGGGACAGGGGACCCTTGAACACTGAAGCTTTCTTT
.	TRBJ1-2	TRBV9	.	CASSVGGRNGYGYTF	TGTGCCAGCAGCGTAGGGGGCCGGAATGGCTATGGCTACACCTTC
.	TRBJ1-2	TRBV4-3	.	CASSQETLGGVYGYTF	TGCGCCAGCAGCCAAGAGACTCTAGGGGGGGTCTATGGCTACACCTTC
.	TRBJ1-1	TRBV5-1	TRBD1	CASSLGTGLEAFF	TGCGCCAGCAGCTTGGGGACAGGGTTGGAAGCTTTCTTT